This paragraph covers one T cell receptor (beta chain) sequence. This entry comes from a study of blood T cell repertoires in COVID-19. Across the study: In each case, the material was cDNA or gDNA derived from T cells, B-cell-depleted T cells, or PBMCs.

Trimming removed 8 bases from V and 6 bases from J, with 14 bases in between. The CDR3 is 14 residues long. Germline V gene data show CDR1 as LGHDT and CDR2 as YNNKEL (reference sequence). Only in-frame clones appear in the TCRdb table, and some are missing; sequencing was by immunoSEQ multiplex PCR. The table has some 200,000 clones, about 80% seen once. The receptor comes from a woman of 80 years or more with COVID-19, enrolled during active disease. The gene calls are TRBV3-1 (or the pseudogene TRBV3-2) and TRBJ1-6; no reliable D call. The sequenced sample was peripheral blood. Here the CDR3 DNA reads TGTGCCAGCTCCTCAGAAGTTCGTAATTCACCCCTCCACTTT. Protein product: CASSSEVRNSPLHF.